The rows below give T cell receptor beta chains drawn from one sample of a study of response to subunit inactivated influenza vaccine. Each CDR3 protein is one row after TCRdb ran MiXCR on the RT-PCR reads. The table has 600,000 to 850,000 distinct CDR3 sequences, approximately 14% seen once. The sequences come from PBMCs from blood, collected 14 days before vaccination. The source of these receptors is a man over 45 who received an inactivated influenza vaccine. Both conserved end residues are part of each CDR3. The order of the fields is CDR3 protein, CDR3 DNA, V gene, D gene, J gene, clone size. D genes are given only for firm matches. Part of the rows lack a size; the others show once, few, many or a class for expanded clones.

CASSGVGYNEQFF | TGTGCCAGCAGCGGGGTAGGGTACAATGAGCAGTTCTTC | TRBV6-1 | NA | TRBJ2-1 | few
CASTPDSSYNEQFF | TGTGCCAGTACCCCCGACAGCTCCTACAATGAGCAGTTCTTC | TRBV19 | NA | TRBJ2-1 | NA
CASSLVVYTNEKLFF | TGTGCCAGCAGCTTAGTGGTCTATACTAATGAAAAACTGTTTTTT | TRBV7-2 | NA | TRBJ1-4 | NA
CASSLESGLQTQYF | TGCGCCAGCAGCTTGGAGTCAGGACTGCAGACCCAGTACTTC | TRBV5-1 | NA | TRBJ2-5 | NA
CASSPLGLRDVAQYF | TGTGCCAGCAGCCCCCTCGGACTTCGAGATGTCGCCCAGTACTTC | TRBV5-6 | NA | TRBJ2-5 | many
CASSDDRAGNIQYF | TGCGCCAGCAGCGACGACAGGGCGGGAAACATTCAGTACTTC | TRBV4-1 | TRBD1 | TRBJ2-4 | few
CASSFYGRVAGELFF | TGTGCCAGCAGCTTCTACGGCAGGGTTGCCGGGGAGCTGTTTTTT | TRBV7-9 | NA | TRBJ2-2 | NA
CASSFRYGAYQETQYF | TGTGCCAGCAGTTTTCGGTATGGCGCATACCAAGAGACCCAGTACTTC | TRBV27 | NA | TRBJ2-5 | many
CASSYGSIRETQYF | TGTGCCAGCAGTTACGGGAGCATTCGAGAGACCCAGTACTTC | TRBV6-2/TRBV6-3 | NA | TRBJ2-5 | NA
CASSPVNRVDYGYTF | TGTGCCAGCAGCCCCGTCAACAGGGTCGACTATGGCTACACCTTC | TRBV5-6 | NA | TRBJ1-2 | NA
CASSTRDRASNEKLFF | TGTGCCAGCTCAACCCGGGACAGGGCCAGTAATGAAAAACTGTTTTTT | TRBV18 | TRBD1 | TRBJ1-4 | NA
CASSFRGQGGETQYF | TGTGCCAGCAGCTTTAGAGGACAGGGGGGAGAGACCCAGTACTTC | TRBV7-6 | TRBD1 | TRBJ2-5 | NA
CASSFPGEVSYSGNTIYF | TGTGCCAGCAGCTTCCCCGGAGAGGTATCTTACTCTGGAAACACCATATATTTT | TRBV11-1 | NA | TRBJ1-3 | NA
CASSWTGDNQPQHF | TGTGCCAGCAGTTGGACAGGGGACAATCAGCCCCAGCATTTT | TRBV12-3/TRBV12-4 | TRBD1 | TRBJ1-5 | many
CASSPRSGSSYEQYF | TGTGCCAGCAGTCCCCGTAGCGGGAGCTCCTACGAGCAGTACTTC | TRBV12-3/TRBV12-4 | TRBD2 | TRBJ2-7 | many
CSAEIQWGADTQYF | TGCAGTGCCGAGATTCAGTGGGGGGCAGATACGCAGTATTTT | TRBV20-1 | NA | TRBJ2-3 | NA
CASRPWGGNTEAFF | TGTGCCAGCAGGCCGTGGGGGGGGAACACTGAAGCTTTCTTT | TRBV6-1 | NA | TRBJ1-1 | few
CASSLDRVAYEQYF | TGTGCCAGCAGCCTCGACAGGGTCGCCTACGAGCAGTACTTC | TRBV5-6 | TRBD1 | TRBJ2-7 | NA
CASSQDRQNNQPQHF | TGCGCCAGCAGCCAAGATCGGCAAAACAATCAGCCCCAGCATTTT | TRBV4-3 | NA | TRBJ1-5 | few
CASSLADRAEAFF | TGTGCCAGCAGCTTAGCGGACAGGGCCGAAGCTTTCTTT | TRBV7-9 | TRBD1 | TRBJ1-1 | NA
CASNIIGTDTQYF | TGTGCCAGCAACATCATAGGGACAGATACGCAGTATTTT | TRBV6-2/TRBV6-3 | NA | TRBJ2-3 | many
CSVGGTGVNTGELFF | TGCAGCGTTGGGGGGACAGGCGTGAACACCGGGGAGCTGTTTTTT | TRBV29-1 | TRBD1 | TRBJ2-2 | many
CATSRVYVASGNNEQFF | TGTGCCACCAGCAGAGTATATGTGGCTAGCGGGAACAATGAGCAGTTCTTC | TRBV15 | TRBD2 | TRBJ2-1 | NA
CASSKEFTSGDNEQFF | TGTGCCAGCAGCAAGGAGTTTACTAGCGGGGACAATGAGCAGTTCTTC | TRBV3-1 | TRBD2 | TRBJ2-1 | few
CAISGRDRVSSEQYF | TGTGCCATCAGTGGGCGGGACAGGGTCTCGAGCGAGCAGTACTTC | TRBV10-3 | TRBD1 | TRBJ2-7 | few
CASSQGQIYSPLHF | TGTGCCAGCAGCCAGGGGCAGATCTACTCACCCCTCCACTTT | TRBV4-2 | NA | TRBJ1-6 | many
CASSLPRGDTYNEQFF | TGTGCCAGCAGCTTGCCTAGGGGGGACACCTACAATGAGCAGTTCTTC | TRBV5-8 | NA | TRBJ2-1 | NA
CASRLTTSSYEQYF | TGTGCCAGCAGGCTAACCACCTCTTCCTACGAGCAGTACTTC | TRBV28 | NA | TRBJ2-7 | many
CASSPGLVMQDTQYF | TGTGCCAGCAGCCCGGGACTAGTCATGCAGGATACGCAGTATTTT | TRBV7-9 | TRBD2 | TRBJ2-3 | NA
CSGSRGLNTEAFF | TGCAGCGGGAGCCGGGGACTGAACACTGAAGCTTTCTTT | TRBV29-1 | NA | TRBJ1-1 | many
CASSSRPQETQYF | TGTGCCAGCAGTTCCCGGCCGCAAGAGACCCAGTACTTC | TRBV12-3/TRBV12-4 | NA | TRBJ2-5 | few
CASMRGQENEKLIF | TGTGCCAGCATGCGAGGACAGGAGAATGAAAAACTGATTTTT | TRBV6-2/TRBV6-3 | TRBD1 | TRBJ1-4 | NA
CSVRETGVLDTQYF | TGCAGCGTACGGGAGACAGGAGTATTAGATACGCAGTATTTT | TRBV29-1 | NA | TRBJ2-3 | many
CSAPDRGHIQYF | TGCAGTGCACCGGACAGGGGGCACATTCAGTACTTC | TRBV20-1 | TRBD1 | TRBJ2-4 | NA
CASSPGGTGAIYGYTF | TGTGCCAGCAGCCCCGGAGGGACAGGGGCCATCTATGGCTACACCTTC | TRBV11-2 | TRBD1 | TRBJ1-2 | few
CASSLVSGSRETQYF | TGCGCCAGCAGCTTGGTTTCGGGATCTCGAGAGACCCAGTACTTC | TRBV5-1 | NA | TRBJ2-5 | many
CSARGGADRRNTEAFF | TGCAGTGCTAGAGGAGGAGCGGACAGGCGGAACACTGAAGCTTTCTTT | TRBV20-1 | TRBD1 | TRBJ1-1 | few
CASSQDVSLSYEQYF | TGTGCCAGCAGCCAAGATGTCAGTCTCTCCTACGAGCAGTACTTC | TRBV3-1 | NA | TRBJ2-7 | NA
CASSALVRREGLDEQFF | TGTGCCAGCAGCGCTTTGGTCCGGCGGGAGGGCCTCGATGAGCAGTTCTTC | TRBV9 | TRBD2 | TRBJ2-1 | NA
CASSQAARESDTQYF | TGTGCCAGCAGCCAAGCGGCCCGGGAGTCAGATACGCAGTATTTT | TRBV4-2 | NA | TRBJ2-3 | NA
CASKNPSGNTGELFF | TGTGCCAGCAAGAACCCTAGCGGAAACACCGGGGAGCTGTTTTTT | TRBV28 | TRBD2 | TRBJ2-2 | few
CSARTSGEAGELFF | TGCAGTGCTAGAACTAGCGGGGAGGCCGGGGAGCTGTTTTTT | TRBV20-1 | TRBD2 | TRBJ2-2 | few
CASRAQRGGRDTQYF | TGTGCCAGCAGAGCCCAGCGGGGGGGCAGAGATACGCAGTATTTT | TRBV28 | TRBD2 | TRBJ2-3 | few
CSARELRLAETYEQYF | TGCAGTGCTAGAGAATTGCGACTAGCGGAGACCTACGAGCAGTACTTC | TRBV20-1 | TRBD2 | TRBJ2-7 | many
CASSRVGTGAADTQYF | TGCGCCAGCAGCAGGGTGGGGACAGGGGCTGCAGATACGCAGTATTTT | TRBV5-1 | TRBD1 | TRBJ2-3 | few
CSVGGTSGMYEQYF | TGCAGCGTCGGGGGGACTAGCGGGATGTACGAGCAGTACTTC | TRBV29-1 | TRBD2 | TRBJ2-7 | few
CASSADRGQETQYF | TGTGCCAGCAGCGCCGACAGGGGGCAAGAGACCCAGTACTTC | TRBV9 | TRBD1 | TRBJ2-5 | few
CATRGSSLAGFPSNEQFF | TGTGCCACCAGAGGGTCGAGTCTAGCGGGATTTCCGAGCAATGAGCAGTTCTTC | TRBV15 | TRBD2 | TRBJ2-1 | few
CASSLRAGDTQPQHF | TGTGCCAGCAGCTTACGGGCGGGGGACACTCAGCCCCAGCATTTT | TRBV7-3 | NA | TRBJ1-5 | many
CASSPPGGDEQFF | TGTGCCAGCTCACCACCGGGGGGTGATGAGCAGTTCTTC | TRBV18 | NA | TRBJ2-1 | few
CASSPLAGGHNEQFF | TGTGCCAGCAGCCCTCTAGCGGGGGGCCACAATGAGCAGTTCTTC | TRBV11-2 | TRBD2 | TRBJ2-1 | NA